The 13 T cell receptor beta chains below were found in one sample sequenced in a study of T-cell memory formation after mild COVID-19. TCRdb reprocessed the 5' RACE reads via MiXCR and lists one record per CDR3 protein. This table has 70,000 to 95,000 distinct CDR3 sequences, 13% appearing once. Input material: PBMCs or a T cell subset sorted from them (not recorded which). The source of these receptors is a man aged 18 to 30 who had mild COVID-19 (a few samples of this study predate the infection). Cell type and time point are not known.

The rearrangement uses TRBV6-2 or TRBV6-3 and TRBJ2-3; D might be TRBD1 or TRBD2, each matching 5 bases. The germline V gene has CDR1 MNHEY and CDR2 SVGEGT. The V gene lost 5 bases and the J gene lost 0 bases, with 9 bases spanning the gap. The CDR3 has 14 amino acids. CDR3 DNA: TGTGCCAGCAGTGTATGGGACAGCACAGATACGCAGTATTTT. This codes for CASSVWDSTDTQYF.

This clonotype was seen many times. The gene calls are TRBV7-9 and TRBJ2-5; D is tentatively TRBD1 or TRBD2 (5 bases each). The ends were cut back, 5 bases at V and 5 bases at J, with 15 bases in the middle. This CDR3 contains 14 residues. Germline V gene sequence: CDR1 SEHNR, CDR2 FQNEAQ (reference sequence). As DNA, the CDR3 is TGTGCCAGCAGCCCCCCCCAGGGAGCGGAGACCCAGTACTTC. Protein sequence: CASSPPQGAETQYF.

The rearrangement uses TRBV4-2 and TRBJ2-7; 7 bases agree with TRBD2. The CDR3 sequence is 16 residues long. The ends lost 1 base at V and 0 bases at J; junction bases unmatched: 6. CDR1 is LGHNA, CDR2 YNFKEQ, per germline. CDR3 DNA: TGTGCCAGCAGCCAAGCGGGGGGAGACAGCTCCTACGAGCAGTACTTC. It translates to CASSQAGGDSSYEQYF.

This clonotype has just a few counts. The chain links TRBV4-1 to TRBJ2-7; unclear D gene. CDR3 size: 14 residues. Germline V gives CDR1 MGHRA, CDR2 YSYEKL. V shed 3 bases and J shed 3 bases, with 12 bases lying between them. CDR3 nucleotides: TGCGCCAGCAGCCAGACGGTAGTGATCTACGAGCAGTACTTC. It specifies CASSQTVVIYEQYF.

There are a few counts of this clonotype. This chain connects TRBV9 to TRBJ2-7; 7 bases match TRBD1. Germline-derived CDR1 and CDR2 are SGDLS and YYNGEE. This CDR3 is built from 14 residues. V trimming: 7 bases; J trimming: 0 bases; junction bases outside the gene matches: 7. CDR3 sequence reads: CASRHRDSSYEQYV. The CDR3, as DNA: TGTGCCAGCCGGCACCGGGACAGCTCCTACGAGCAGTACGTC.

This clonotype appeared a few times. The chain uses TRBV7-6 and TRBJ2-7; TRBD2 might be the D (6 bases). Germline V gene data show CDR1 as SGHVS and CDR2 as FNYEAQ. There are 15 residues in the CDR3. Trimming left V 5 bases short and J 4 bases short, with 18 bases between. Here the CDR3 DNA reads TGTGCCAGCAGCCCGGAGGAGGGGTCCTTTTACGAGCAGTACTTC. Protein: CASSPEEGSFYEQYF.

This clonotype was picked up a small number of times. The V and J genes are TRBV4-1 and TRBJ2-7, with TRBD1 matching over 7 bases. Germline assignment: CDR1 MGHRA and CDR2 YSYEKL. V lost 1 base and J lost 0; bases outside the gene matches: 6. This CDR3 has 16 amino acids. The CDR3 reads CASSQVPGTVSYEQYF. DNA of the CDR3: TGCGCCAGCAGCCAAGTGCCCGGGACAGTCTCCTACGAGCAGTACTTC.

This clonotype was detected ten times or more. The V and J genes are TRBV9 and TRBJ2-7, with 7 bases aligning to TRBD1. Germline V CDR1 and CDR2: SGDLS, YYNGEE. CDR3 size: 14 residues. V lost 0 bases, J lost 7 bases, and 7 bases stayed unmatched. The CDR3 nucleotides are TGTGCCAGCAGCGTAGGCAGGGGGACGGTAGAGCAGTACGTC. Amino acid sequence: CASSVGRGTVEQYV.

The J gene is TRBJ1-1, the V gene TRBV6-2 or TRBV6-3, with D unresolved. This CDR3 has 14 residues. CDR1 MNHEY and CDR2 SVGEGT come from the germline V gene. Trimming took 1 base from V and 3 from J, leaving 9 bases between them. The CDR3 protein is CASSYLGSYTEAFF. CDR3 nucleotide sequence: TGTGCCAGCAGTTACTTGGGGAGCTACACTGAAGCTTTCTTT.

Comments on this clonotype: Because the CDR3 is missing its conserved closing phenylalanine or tryptophan, this is likely a read error. Because the CDR3's place on the DNA is in doubt, the DNA is left out and the CDR3 is given as listed by TCRdb. The chain couples TRBV7-4 to TRBJ2-3. Germline V gene lookup returns CDR1 SGHVT and CDR2 SQSDAQ. The CDR3 has 13 residues if both end residues are counted. The CDR3 here is CASRCRITETLYS.

The rearrangement links TRBV29-1 to TRBJ1-2; 7 bases are shared with TRBD1. CDR1 is SQVTM and CDR2 is ANQGSEA in the germline V gene. J was trimmed by 5 bases and V by 3 bases; bases with no gene match: 9. This CDR3 has 14 residues. CDR3 in DNA: TGCAGCGTTGATAACCGGGACAGCCAGTATGGCTACACCTTC. Translating gives CSVDNRDSQYGYTF. The complete variable domain, with remaining parts taken from reference TRBV29-1 and TRBJ1-2, reads SAVISQKPSRDICQRGTSLTIQCQVDSQVTMMFWYRQQPGQSLTLIATANQGSEATYESGFVIDKFPISRPNLTFSTLTVSNMSPEDSSIYLCSVDNRDSQYGYTFGSGTRLTVV.

The V gene is TRBV7-9, the J gene TRBJ1-3; D call uncertain. Trimming pared 5 bases from V and 1 base from J, leaving 15 bases between. The CDR3 runs to 16 residues. Germline-derived CDR1 and CDR2 are SEHNR and FQNEAQ (reference sequence). CDR3 sequence (DNA): TGTGCCAGCAGCCCTACCGCAGCTTATTCTGGAAACACCATATATTTT. As protein: CASSPTAAYSGNTIYF.

The chain links TRBV4-3 to TRBJ2-3; D is unclear. Trimming took off 0 bases at V and 6 bases at J, with 7 bases between the two ends. This CDR3 is 13 amino acids long. Germline CDR1 LGHNA, CDR2 YSLEER. CDR3 nucleotides: TGCGCCAGCAGCCAAGAGAGCAGGGATACGCAGTATTTT. This encodes CASSQESRDTQYF.